The clone carrying this T cell receptor (beta chain) showed up just a few times. Its antigen is not known. These data originate in a study of T cell repertoires in cytomegalovirus infection. TCRdb reprocessed the reads via MiXCR and lists one record per CDR3 protein. The table has about 110,000 distinct CDR3 sequences, around 30% seen once. CDR3 size: 16 residues. V lost 3 bases and J lost 0; bases outside the gene matches: 1. Per the germline V gene, CDR1 is LGHNA and CDR2 is YNFKEQ. Study observations and caveats: Based on cumulative public TCR beta family frequency, carriers of CMV plus the relevant HLA were identified. Predominance within the ex vivo response was attributable to HLA-C-restricted CMV-specific TCR beta clonotypes.

The sequence was obtained from a human donor in good health (CMV status not recorded). Some clones in this sample may be carry-over from other donors' samples. The sample here was CD8+ T cells from cultured PBMCs, taken from culture after CMV antigen stimulation. The chain employs TRBV4-2 and TRBJ2-7; TRBD2 matches at 14 bases. CDR3 DNA: TGTGCCAGCAGCCAGACTAGCGGGGGGGCCTCCTACGAGCAGTACTTC. Its translation is CASSQTSGGASYEQYF.